This T cell receptor beta chain was sequenced in a study of CD8+CD57+ T cells in acquired aplastic anemia. Study-level background: Each DNA sample taken from sorted CD4+ and CD8+ cells came to around 2.9 ug on average.

Genomic DNA, the template, was used for profiling of the TCR beta VDJ and CDR3. MiXCR, applied by TCRdb to the reads, yields one record per CDR3 protein. The table records about 58,000 distinct CDR3 sequences, just over 55% of them present only once. Patients chosen for sequencing had shown CD8+CD57+ cell expansion by flow cytometry. Germline V gene data show CDR1 as LNHNV and CDR2 as YYDKDF (reference sequence). This CDR3 has 14 residues. The junction had 0 bases not matched to a gene; V was cut back by 0 bases and J by 3 bases. The sequencing sample was made of sorted CD4+, CD8+, or CD8+CD57+ T cells (not recorded which) from PBMCs. This TCR was recovered from a human donor with aplastic anemia. The rearrangement uses TRBV15 and TRBJ2-3; 7 bases agree with TRBD2. For the CDR3, the DNA is TGTGCCACCAGCAGAGAGGGAGGGACAGATACGCAGTATTTT. Its protein product is CATSREGGTDTQYF.